Sequencing of this TCR beta chain was carried out in a study of T cell changes during pregnancy in multiple sclerosis. This clone was counted once. The V and J ends lost 3 bases and 4 bases, in that order; junction bases with no gene match: 3. This CDR3 has 14 amino acids. CDR1 and CDR2 (germline): MDHEN, SYDVKM. Produced via immunoSEQ multiplex PCR; TCRdb's table is partial and in-frame only. This sample has about 89,000 clones; 94% occur once, and the top ten carry approximately 0.8%. V gene TRBV28 combines with J gene TRBJ2-7; 10 nucleotides line up with TRBD1. This receptor was taken from a female donor with multiple sclerosis, enrolled in a pregnancy study. The input for sequencing was peripheral blood, taken in the third trimester of pregnancy. CDR3 nucleotides: TGTGCCAGCAGTTTCGGGACAGGGGTATACGAGCAGTACTTC. Its translation is CASSFGTGVYEQYF.